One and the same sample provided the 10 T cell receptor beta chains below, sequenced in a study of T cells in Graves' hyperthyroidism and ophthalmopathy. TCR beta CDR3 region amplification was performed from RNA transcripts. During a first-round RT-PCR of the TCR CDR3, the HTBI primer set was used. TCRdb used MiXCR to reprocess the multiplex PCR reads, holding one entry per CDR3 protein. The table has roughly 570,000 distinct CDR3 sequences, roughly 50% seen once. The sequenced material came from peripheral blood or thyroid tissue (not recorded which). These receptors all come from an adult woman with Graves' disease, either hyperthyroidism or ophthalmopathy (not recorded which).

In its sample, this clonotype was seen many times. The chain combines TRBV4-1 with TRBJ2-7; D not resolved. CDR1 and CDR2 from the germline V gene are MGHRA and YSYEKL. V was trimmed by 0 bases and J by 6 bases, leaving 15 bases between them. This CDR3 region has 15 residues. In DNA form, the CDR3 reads TGCGCCAGCAGCCAAGATAGCTTCTCCGAGGCCGAGCAGTACTTC. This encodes CASSQDSFSEAEQYF.

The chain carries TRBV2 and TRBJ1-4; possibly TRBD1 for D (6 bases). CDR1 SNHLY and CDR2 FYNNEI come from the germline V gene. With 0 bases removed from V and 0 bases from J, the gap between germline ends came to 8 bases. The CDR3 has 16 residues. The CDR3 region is CASSEAGGATNEKLFF. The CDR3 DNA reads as TGTGCCAGCAGTGAAGCGGGGGGCGCAACTAATGAAAAACTGTTTTTT.

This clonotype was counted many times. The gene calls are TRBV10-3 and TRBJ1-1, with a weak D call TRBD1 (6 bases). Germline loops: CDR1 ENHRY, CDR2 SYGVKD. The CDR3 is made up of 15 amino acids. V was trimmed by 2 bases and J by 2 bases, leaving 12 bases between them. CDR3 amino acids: CAISETAGENTEAFF. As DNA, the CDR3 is TGTGCCATCAGTGAGACGGCAGGGGAAAACACTGAAGCTTTCTTT.

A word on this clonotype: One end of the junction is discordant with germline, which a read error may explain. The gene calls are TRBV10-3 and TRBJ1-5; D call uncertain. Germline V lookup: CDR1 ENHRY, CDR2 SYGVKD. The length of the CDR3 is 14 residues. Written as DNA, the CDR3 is TGTGCCAGCAGTCAGATGGGGAGCAATCAGCCCCAGCATTTT. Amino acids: CASSQMGSNQPQHF.

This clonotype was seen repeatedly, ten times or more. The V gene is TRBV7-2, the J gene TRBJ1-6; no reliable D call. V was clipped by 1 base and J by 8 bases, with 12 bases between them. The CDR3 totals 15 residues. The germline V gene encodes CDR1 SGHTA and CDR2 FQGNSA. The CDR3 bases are TGTGCCAGCAGCTTAGAGGTGGCGAGGGATTCACCCCTCCACTTT. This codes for CASSLEVARDSPLHF. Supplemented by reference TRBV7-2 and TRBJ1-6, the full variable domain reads GAGVSQSPSNKVTEKGKDVELRCDPISGHTALYWYRQSLGQGLEFLIYFQGNSAPDKSGLPSDRFSAERTGGSVSTLTIQRTQQEDSAVYLCASSLEVARDSPLHFGNGTRLTVT.

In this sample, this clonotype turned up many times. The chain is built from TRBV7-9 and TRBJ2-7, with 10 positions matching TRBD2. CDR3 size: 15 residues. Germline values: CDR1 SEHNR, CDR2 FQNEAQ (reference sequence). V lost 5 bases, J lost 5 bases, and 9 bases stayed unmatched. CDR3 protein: CASSPPSGSTDEQYF. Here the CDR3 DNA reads TGTGCCAGCAGCCCCCCTAGCGGGAGTACAGACGAGCAGTACTTC.

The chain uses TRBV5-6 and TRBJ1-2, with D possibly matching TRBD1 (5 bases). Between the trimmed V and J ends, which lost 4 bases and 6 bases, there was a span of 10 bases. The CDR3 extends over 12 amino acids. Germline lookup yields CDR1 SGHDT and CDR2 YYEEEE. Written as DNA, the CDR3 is TGTGCCAGCAGCACGCCGGGACATGGCTACACCTTC. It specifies CASSTPGHGYTF. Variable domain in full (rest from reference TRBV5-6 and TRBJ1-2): DAGVTQSPTHLIKTRGQQVTLRCSPKSGHDTVSWYQQALGQGPQFIFQYYEEEERQRGNFPDRFSGHQFPNYSSELNVNALLLGDSALYLCASSTPGHGYTFGSGTRLTVV.

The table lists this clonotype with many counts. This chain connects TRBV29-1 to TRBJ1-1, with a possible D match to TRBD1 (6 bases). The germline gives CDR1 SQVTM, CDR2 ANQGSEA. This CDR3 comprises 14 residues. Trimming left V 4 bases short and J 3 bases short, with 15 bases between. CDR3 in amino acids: CSVARRGVYTEAFF. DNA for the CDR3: TGCAGCGTTGCACGTAGGGGGGTATACACTGAAGCTTTCTTT.

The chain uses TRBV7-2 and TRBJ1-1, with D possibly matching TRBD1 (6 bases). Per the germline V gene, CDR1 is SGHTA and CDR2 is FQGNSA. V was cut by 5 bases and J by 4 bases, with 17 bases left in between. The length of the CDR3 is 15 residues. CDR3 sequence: CASSPGAGMGTEAFF. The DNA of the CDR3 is TGTGCCAGCAGCCCAGGGGCAGGGATGGGCACTGAAGCTTTCTTT. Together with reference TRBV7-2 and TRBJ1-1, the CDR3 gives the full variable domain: GAGVSQSPSNKVTEKGKDVELRCDPISGHTALYWYRQSLGQGLEFLIYFQGNSAPDKSGLPSDRFSAERTGGSVSTLTIQRTQQEDSAVYLCASSPGAGMGTEAFFGQGTRLTVV.

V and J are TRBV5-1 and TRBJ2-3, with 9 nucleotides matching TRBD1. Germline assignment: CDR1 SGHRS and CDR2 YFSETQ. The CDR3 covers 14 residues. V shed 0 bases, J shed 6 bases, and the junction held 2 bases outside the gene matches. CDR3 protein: CASSLDRGPDTQYF. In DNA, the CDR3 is TGCGCCAGCAGCTTGGACAGGGGGCCCGATACGCAGTATTTT.